The 25 T cell receptor beta chains in this list originate from one sample, sequenced in a study of blood T cell repertoires in COVID-19. Method: immunoSEQ multiplex PCR; TCRdb's copy keeps in-frame clones and lacks some. The table includes around 200,000 clones, about 87% detected once. The specimen was PBMCs or T cells enriched from blood (not recorded which). These receptors came from a woman younger than 45 who had recovered from COVID-19.

CDR3 nucleotides: TGTGCCAGCAGTTCCCGACAGGTTAATTACGAGCAGTACTTC. Translating it yields CASSSRQVNYEQYF. The V gene is TRBV6-5, the J gene TRBJ2-7, with D possibly TRBD1 on 6 matching bases. CDR3 length: 14 amino acids. CDR1 and CDR2 (germline): MNHEY, SVGAGI. V lost 4 bases to trimming and J lost 4 bases, with 14 bases between them.

This clone was recorded once. The CDR3 DNA follows: TGCGCCAGCAGCCGAGCGGGGGGAAGCACAGATACGCAGTATTTT. Its protein product is CASSRAGGSTDTQYF. The chain uses TRBV5-1 and TRBJ2-3, with 9 nucleotides matching TRBD2. The germline CDR1 and CDR2 sequences are SGHRS and YFSETQ. The V gene end was trimmed by 4 bases and the J gene end by 0 bases; junction bases not matched to a gene: 3. There are 15 residues in the CDR3.

V and J are TRBV2 and TRBJ2-5, with 8 positions matching TRBD2. The CDR3 extends over 15 amino acids. After removal of 7 bases from V and 1 base from J, the junction contained 8 bases not matched to a gene. Germline loops: CDR1 SNHLY, CDR2 FYNNEI. The CDR3 DNA reads TGTGCCAGCATTGTCGAGCGGGGGACCCAAGAGACCCAGTACTTC. Translated, it gives CASIVERGTQETQYF.

As to this clone: The junction shows a germline mismatch at one end, possibly a read error. V is TRBV19 and J is TRBJ1-1; 7 positions match TRBD1. Germline values: CDR1 LNHDA, CDR2 SQIVND (reference sequence). This CDR3 spans 14 amino acids. The CDR3 sequence is CASSIESGGTEAFF. CDR3 in DNA: TGTGCCAGTAGCATAGAGTCAGGGGGGACTGAAGCTTTCTTT. Full variable domain (rest looked up from reference TRBV19 and TRBJ1-1): DGGITQSPKYLFRKEGQNVTLSCEQNLNHDAMYWYRQDPGQGLRLIYYSQIVNDFQKGDIAEGYSVSREKKESFPLTVTSAQKNPTAFYLCASSIESGGTEAFFGQGTRLTVV.

The chain carries TRBV27 and TRBJ2-1; D is ambiguous. The CDR3 is 15 residues long. Trimming cost V 6 bases and J 2 bases, with 14 bases left between them. Germline lookup yields CDR1 MNHEY and CDR2 SMNVEV (reference sequence). The CDR3 sequence: CASRPTVVPYNEQFF. The CDR3 bases are TGTGCCAGCAGGCCAACGGTCGTCCCCTACAATGAGCAGTTCTTC.

The chain links TRBV19 to TRBJ1-5; a possible D gene is TRBD1 (6 bases). There are 18 residues in the CDR3. Germline CDR1 reads LNHDA; CDR2 reads SQIVND (reference sequence). Trimming cost V 1 base and J 0 bases, with 16 bases left between them. CDR3 nucleotide sequence: TGTGCCAGTAGTATAGGGTGGGCTAGGGGGAATAGCAATCAGCCCCAGCATTTT. It specifies CASSIGWARGNSNQPQHF.

The rearrangement links TRBV28 to TRBJ1-6; weak D call: TRBD1 (6 bases). V was pared by 2 bases and J by 4 bases, with 9 bases between. This CDR3 is 15 amino acids long. Germline-derived CDR1 and CDR2 are MDHEN and SYDVKM. This chain's CDR3 is CASSLRGGYNSPLHF. The DNA of the CDR3 is TGTGCCAGCAGTTTAAGAGGGGGATATAATTCACCCCTCCACTTT.

This rearrangement joins TRBV5-4 to TRBJ2-1; 12 bases line up with TRBD2. V lost 3 bases to trimming and J lost 5 bases; unmatched junction nucleotides: 9. Germline values: CDR1 SGHNT, CDR2 YYREEE (reference sequence). The CDR3 contains 17 residues. CDR3 loop: CASSYPLAGGADNEQFF. The CDR3 bases are TGTGCCAGCAGCTACCCACTAGCGGGGGGAGCTGACAATGAGCAGTTCTTC.

The gene calls are TRBV12-3 or TRBV12-4 and TRBJ1-1; 7 bases are a match to TRBD1. There are 13 residues in the CDR3. The V and J ends lost 7 bases and 1 base, in that order; junction bases with no gene match: 3. DNA for the CDR3: TGTGCCAGCATAGGGACAGAGAACACTGAAGCTTTCTTT. Protein sequence: CASIGTENTEAFF.

This chain uses TRBV4-3 with TRBJ1-5; D not certain. Between the trimmed V and J ends, which lost 0 bases and 3 bases, there was a span of 6 bases. This CDR3 has 14 amino acids. Germline V lookup: CDR1 LGHNA, CDR2 YSLEER. CDR3 sequence (DNA): TGCGCCAGCAGCCAAGATCTAGACAATCAGCCCCAGCATTTT. Its protein product is CASSQDLDNQPQHF.

This clone is termed large. V usage is TRBV4-3 and J usage is TRBJ1-4, with unresolved D. V lost 0 bases and J 8 bases, leaving 13 bases between the germline ends. CDR1 LGHNA and CDR2 YSLEER come from the germline V gene. The CDR3 extends over 15 amino acids. CDR3 DNA: TGCGCCAGCAGCCAAGACTCGGGTTTAAAGGAAAAACTGTTTTTT. Residues: CASSQDSGLKEKLFF.

The rearrangement uses TRBV2 and TRBJ1-2; possibly TRBD1 for D (6 bases). Germline lookup yields CDR1 SNHLY and CDR2 FYNNEI. The CDR3 runs to 15 residues. V was cut by 7 bases and J by 2 bases, with 17 bases left in between. CDR3 loop: CASTQGRAKNYGYTF. The DNA for the CDR3 is TGTGCCAGCACTCAGGGGAGGGCAAAAAACTATGGCTACACCTTC. Full variable domain (outside the CDR3, taken from reference TRBV2 and TRBJ1-2): EPEVTQTPSHQVTQMGQEVILRCVPISNHLYFYWYRQILGQKVEFLVSFYNNEISEKSEIFDDQFSVERPDGSNFTLKIRSTKLEDSAMYFCASTQGRAKNYGYTFGSGTRLTVV.

The chain carries TRBV5-1 and TRBJ1-3; tentative D call: TRBD1 (5 bases). The CDR3 is 15 amino acids. The ends were cut back, 0 bases at V and 3 bases at J, with 10 bases in the middle. The germline V gene encodes CDR1 SGHRS and CDR2 YFSETQ. CDR3 region: CASSLVSDIGNTIYF. In DNA form, the CDR3 reads TGCGCCAGCAGCTTGGTGTCGGACATTGGAAACACCATATATTTT.

To note about this clone: This same CDR3 is encoded by further DNA sequences in the sample. This rearrangement joins TRBV5-1 to TRBJ2-2; maybe TRBD1 (5 bases). Trimming stripped 4 bases from V and 1 base from J, with 8 bases between. The CDR3 extends over 14 amino acids. The germline gives CDR1 SGHRS, CDR2 YFSETQ. CDR3 nucleotides: TGCGCCAGCAGCCCTGGACAGAACACCGGGGAGCTGTTTTTT. Amino acids: CASSPGQNTGELFF.

The sample holds one count of this clone. The chain has TRBV4-1 and TRBJ1-3; D not certain. Germline CDR1 reads MGHRA; CDR2 reads YSYEKL. Trimming cost V 0 bases and J 1 base, with 7 bases left between them. This CDR3 spans 15 amino acids. CDR3 in amino acids: CASSQDPGSGNTIYF. CDR3 coding DNA: TGCGCCAGCAGCCAAGATCCGGGTTCTGGAAACACCATATATTTT.

The chain uses TRBV7-3 and TRBJ1-3; D not certain. CDR1 and CDR2 from the germline V gene are SGHTA and FQGTGA. This CDR3 has 15 residues. The V end lost 4 bases, the J end lost 0 bases, and 10 bases lay between the germline ends. The DNA for the CDR3 is TGTGCCAGCAGCTCGCATTCCAGCTCTGGAAACACCATATATTTT. Translation: CASSSHSSSGNTIYF.

The chain carries TRBV27 and TRBJ2-7, with 9 positions matching TRBD1. J lost 3 bases, V lost 5 bases, and 8 bases had no gene match. Germline CDR1 and CDR2: MNHEY and SMNVEV (reference sequence). CDR3 length: 15 residues. The CDR3 DNA is TGTGCCAGCAGTCCTCGCCCGACAGGGGGCTACGAGCAGTACTTC. This sequence encodes CASSPRPTGGYEQYF.

This clone came up once. This chain uses TRBV6-4 with TRBJ1-2, with 7 bases matching TRBD1. Looked up from germline, CDR1 is MRHNA and CDR2 is SNTAGT. CDR3 size: 16 residues. With V trimmed by 5 bases and J by 6 bases, 15 bases remained unmatched. The CDR3 reads CASSPEPTGTLDGYTF. The CDR3 DNA sequence: TGTGCCAGCAGTCCCGAGCCGACAGGGACCCTAGATGGCTACACCTTC.

The chain couples TRBV6-6 to TRBJ1-2; D ambiguous. Germline loops: CDR1 MNHNY, CDR2 SVGAGI (reference sequence). V was trimmed by 6 bases and J by 3 bases, leaving 11 bases between them. This CDR3 spans 13 amino acids. The CDR3 DNA follows: TGTGCCAGCAGGCGGCGGGAGTACTATGGCTACACCTTC. It is translated as CASRRREYYGYTF.

The chain uses TRBV7-2 and TRBJ1-1; D is unresolved. The germline V gene encodes CDR1 SGHTA and CDR2 FQGNSA. V was shortened by 1 base and J by 1 base, with 4 bases between the two germline ends. This CDR3 has 13 amino acids. The CDR3: CASSLEPNTEAFF. The CDR3 nucleotides are TGTGCCAGCAGCTTAGAGCCGAACACTGAAGCTTTCTTT.

This rearrangement joins TRBV3-1 (or the pseudogene TRBV3-2) to TRBJ2-5; possible D gene TRBD1, 6 bases. V lost 8 bases to trimming and J lost 4 bases, with 14 bases between them. This CDR3 spans 13 amino acids. Per the germline V gene, CDR1 is LGHDT and CDR2 is YNNKEL (reference sequence). CDR3 loop: CASGNRVGETQYF. The CDR3 nucleotides are TGTGCCAGCGGAAACAGGGTGGGAGAGACCCAGTACTTC.

In regard to this clone: The same CDR3 arises from other DNA sequences in this sample as well. The chain uses TRBV7-9 and TRBJ1-2; 8 bases line up with TRBD1. The length of the CDR3 is 13 residues. Germline loops: CDR1 SEHNR, CDR2 FQNEAQ (reference sequence). The trim removed 5 bases at V and 4 bases at J, leaving 3 bases unmatched. The CDR3 DNA reads as TGTGCCAGCAGCGACAGGGGCGGCTATGGCTACACCTTC. Its protein product is CASSDRGGYGYTF.

The chain links TRBV7-9 to TRBJ2-2; 9 bases are shared with TRBD1. J was trimmed by 7 bases and V by 4 bases; bases with no gene match: 7. CDR1 is SEHNR, CDR2 FQNEAQ, per germline (reference sequence). This CDR3 has 15 amino acids. Written as DNA, the CDR3 is TGTGCCAGCAGCTCCCCGACAGGGGGGAGCGGGGAGCTGTTTTTT. Amino acid sequence: CASSSPTGGSGELFF.

V gene TRBV11-2 combines with J gene TRBJ1-5; D is unresolved. The CDR3 is 14 amino acids. Trimming pared 4 bases from V and 3 bases from J, leaving 10 bases between. In germline, CDR1 is SGHAT, CDR2 FQNNGV. The CDR3 DNA reads TGTGCCAGCAGCTCACACGGGAACAATCAGCCCCAGCATTTT. Translated, it gives CASSSHGNNQPQHF.

This clone showed up just once. The chain carries TRBV2 and TRBJ2-5; a weak D match, TRBD2 (5 bases). This CDR3 contains 11 residues. The V end lost 8 bases, the J end lost 8 bases, and 12 bases lay between the germline ends. Germline loops: CDR1 SNHLY, CDR2 FYNNEI. CDR3 protein: CASEDSPTQYF. The DNA of the CDR3 is TGTGCCAGCGAGGACTCCCCCACCCAGTACTTC.